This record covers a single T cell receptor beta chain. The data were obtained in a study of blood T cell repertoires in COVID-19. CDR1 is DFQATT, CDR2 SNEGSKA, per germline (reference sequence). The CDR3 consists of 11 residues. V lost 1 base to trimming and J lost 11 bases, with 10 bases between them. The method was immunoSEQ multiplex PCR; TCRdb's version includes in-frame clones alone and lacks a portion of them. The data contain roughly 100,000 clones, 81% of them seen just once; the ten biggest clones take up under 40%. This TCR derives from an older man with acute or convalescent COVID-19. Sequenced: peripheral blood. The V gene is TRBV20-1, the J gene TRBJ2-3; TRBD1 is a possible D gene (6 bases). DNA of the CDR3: TGCAGTGCTAGAGGGGACATCCGGCAGTATTTT. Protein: CSARGDIRQYF.